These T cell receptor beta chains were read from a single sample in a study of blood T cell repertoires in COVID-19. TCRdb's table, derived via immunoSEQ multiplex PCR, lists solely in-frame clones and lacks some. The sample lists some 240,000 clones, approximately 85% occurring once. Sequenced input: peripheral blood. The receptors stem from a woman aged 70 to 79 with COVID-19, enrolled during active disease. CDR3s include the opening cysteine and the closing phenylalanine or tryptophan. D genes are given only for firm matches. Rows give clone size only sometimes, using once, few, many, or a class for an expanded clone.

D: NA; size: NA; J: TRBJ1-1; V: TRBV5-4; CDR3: CASSTPRGTMNTEAFF; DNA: TGTGCCAGCAGCACTCCCCGGGGTACAATGAACACTGAAGCTTTCTTT
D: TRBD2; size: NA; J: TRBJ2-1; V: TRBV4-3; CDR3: CASSQGGGWDYNEQFF; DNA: TGCGCCAGCAGCCAAGGCGGGGGGTGGGACTACAATGAGCAGTTCTTC
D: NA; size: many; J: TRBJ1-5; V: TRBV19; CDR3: CASQDSGGRPQHF; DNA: TGTGCCAGTCAGGACAGTGGTGGGCGGCCCCAGCATTTT
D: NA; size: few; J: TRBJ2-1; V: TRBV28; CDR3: CASSTLWGRSYNEQFF; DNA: TGTGCCAGCAGTACCCTCTGGGGGAGGTCCTACAATGAGCAGTTCTTC
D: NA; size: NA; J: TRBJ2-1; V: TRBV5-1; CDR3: CASSRRGSEQFF; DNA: TGCGCCAGCAGCCGACGGGGGTCTGAGCAGTTCTTC
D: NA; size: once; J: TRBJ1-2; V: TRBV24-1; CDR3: CATSDSNDSPYGYGYTF; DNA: TGTGCCACCAGTGATTCTAATGACAGCCCCTACGGCTATGGCTACACCTTC
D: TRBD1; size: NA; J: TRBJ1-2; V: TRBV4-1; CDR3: CASSHRTGVRNGYTF; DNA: TGCGCCAGCAGCCATAGGACAGGGGTGAGGAATGGCTACACCTTC
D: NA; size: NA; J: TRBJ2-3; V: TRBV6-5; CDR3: CASSQLLDTQYF; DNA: TGTGCCAGCAGCCAACTTTTAGATACGCAGTATTTT
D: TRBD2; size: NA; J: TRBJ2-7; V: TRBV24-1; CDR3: CATSDSTSGATGEQYF; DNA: TGTGCCACCAGTGATTCAACTAGCGGGGCCACAGGGGAGCAGTACTTC
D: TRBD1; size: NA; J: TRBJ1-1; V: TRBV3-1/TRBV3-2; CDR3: CASSLGQLNTEAFF; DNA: TGTGCCAGCAGCCTGGGACAGTTGAACACTGAAGCTTTCTTT
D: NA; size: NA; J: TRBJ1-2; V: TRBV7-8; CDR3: CASSLSQTNYGYTF; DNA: TGTGCCAGCAGCTTAAGTCAGACTAACTATGGCTACACCTTC
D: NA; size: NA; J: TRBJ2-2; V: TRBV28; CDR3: CASSGTGNTGELFF; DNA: TGTGCCAGCAGTGGAACAGGGAACACCGGGGAGCTGTTTTTT
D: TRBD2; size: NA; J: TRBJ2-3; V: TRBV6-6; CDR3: CASSTGTRGFKDTQYF; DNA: TGTGCCAGCAGCACCGGGACTAGGGGGTTTAAAGATACGCAGTATTTT
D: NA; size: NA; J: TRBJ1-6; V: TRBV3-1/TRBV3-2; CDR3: CASSQGAVPGYNSPLHF; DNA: TGTGCCAGCAGCCAAGGAGCAGTCCCGGGCTATAATTCACCCCTCCACTTT
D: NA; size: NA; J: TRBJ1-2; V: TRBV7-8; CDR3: CASSMTRLGYGYTF; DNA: TGTGCCAGCAGCATGACTCGGTTAGGCTATGGCTACACCTTC
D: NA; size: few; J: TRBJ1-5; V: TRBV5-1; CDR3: CASSLAGAPNQPQHF; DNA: TGCGCCAGCAGCTTGGCAGGGGCACCCAATCAGCCCCAGCATTTT
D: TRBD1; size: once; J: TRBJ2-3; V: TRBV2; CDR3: CASSLRQGSDTQYF; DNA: TGTGCCAGCAGTCTCCGACAGGGATCAGATACGCAGTATTTT
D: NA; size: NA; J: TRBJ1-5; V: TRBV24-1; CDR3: CATSDGHGWQPQHF; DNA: TGTGCCACCAGTGATGGGCATGGATGGCAGCCCCAGCATTTT
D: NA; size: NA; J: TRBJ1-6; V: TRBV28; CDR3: CASSRESTGVAPLHF; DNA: TGTGCCAGCAGTCGTGAATCCACAGGTGTGGCACCCCTCCACTTT
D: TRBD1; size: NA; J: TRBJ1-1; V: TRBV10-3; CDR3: CAIKEGAGTEAFF; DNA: TGTGCCATCAAAGAGGGGGCGGGAACTGAAGCTTTCTTT
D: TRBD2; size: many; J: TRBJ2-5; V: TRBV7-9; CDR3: CASTKGTSGIGETQYF; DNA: TGTGCCAGCACTAAGGGGACTAGCGGGATAGGAGAGACCCAGTACTTC
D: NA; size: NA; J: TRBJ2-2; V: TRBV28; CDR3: CASSSQSGELFF; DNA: TGTGCCAGCAGTTCACAGAGCGGGGAGCTGTTTTTT
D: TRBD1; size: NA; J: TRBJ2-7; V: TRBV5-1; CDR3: CPPSPGGTGASIGYEQYF; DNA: TGCCCCCCCAGCCCGGGGGGGACAGGGGCCTCGATCGGCTACGAGCAGTACTTC
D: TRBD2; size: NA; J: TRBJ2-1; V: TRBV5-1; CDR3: CASSLVPWIAGDQNEQFF; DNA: TGCGCCAGCAGCTTGGTCCCCTGGATTGCGGGAGATCAAAATGAGCAGTTCTTC
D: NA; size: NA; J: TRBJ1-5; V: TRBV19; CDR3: CASSIRVNQPQHF; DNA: TGTGCCAGTAGTATAAGAGTTAATCAGCCCCAGCATTTT
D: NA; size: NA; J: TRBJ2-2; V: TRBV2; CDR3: CASTERGKENTGELFF; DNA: TGTGCCAGCACCGAACGGGGGAAGGAGAACACCGGGGAGCTGTTTTTT
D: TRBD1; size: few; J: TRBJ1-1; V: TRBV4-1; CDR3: CASSPLPGQALGAFF; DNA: TGCGCCAGCAGCCCCCTTCCGGGACAGGCTTTAGGAGCTTTCTTT
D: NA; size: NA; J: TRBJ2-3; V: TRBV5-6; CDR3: CASSPGGSTDTQYF; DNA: TGTGCCAGCAGCCCGGGTGGGTCCACAGATACGCAGTATTTT
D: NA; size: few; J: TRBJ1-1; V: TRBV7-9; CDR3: CASSLEGGTEAFF; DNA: TGTGCCAGCAGCTTAGAGGGAGGCACTGAAGCTTTCTTT
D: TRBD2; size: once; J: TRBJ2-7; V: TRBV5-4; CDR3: CASSPASGSMSYEQYF; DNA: TGTGCCAGCAGCCCCGCCAGCGGGAGTATGTCCTACGAGCAGTACTTC
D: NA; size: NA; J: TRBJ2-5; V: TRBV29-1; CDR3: CSVYTGYQETQYF; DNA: TGCAGCGTTTATACAGGGTACCAAGAGACCCAGTACTTC
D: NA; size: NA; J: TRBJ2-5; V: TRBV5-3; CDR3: CARIDGGPRKAQKETQYF; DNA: TGTGCCAGAATCGATGGAGGGCCCAGAAAGGCCCAAAAAGAGACCCAGTACTTC
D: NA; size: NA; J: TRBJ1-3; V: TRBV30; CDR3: CAWAPSRTGNTIYF; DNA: TGTGCCTGGGCCCCCTCGAGGACTGGAAACACCATATATTTT
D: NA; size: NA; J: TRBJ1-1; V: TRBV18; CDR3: CASSPSRDTEAFF; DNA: TGTGCCAGCTCGCCTTCTCGGGACACTGAAGCTTTCTTT
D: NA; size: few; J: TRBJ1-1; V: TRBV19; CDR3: CASSIGWGDEAFF; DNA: TGTGCCAGTAGTATAGGGTGGGGAGATGAAGCTTTCTTT
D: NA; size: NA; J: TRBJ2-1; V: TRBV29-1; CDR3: CSDLRQMTNNEQFF; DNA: TGCAGCGATTTAAGACAAATGACCAACAATGAGCAGTTCTTC
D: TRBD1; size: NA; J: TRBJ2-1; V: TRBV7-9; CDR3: CASSSIPGQGKHEQFF; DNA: TGTGCCAGCAGCTCGATTCCTGGACAGGGGAAACATGAGCAGTTCTTC
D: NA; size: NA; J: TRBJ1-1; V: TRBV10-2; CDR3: CASSKGQMNTEAFF; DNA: TGCGCCAGCAGTAAGGGGCAGATGAACACTGAAGCTTTCTTT
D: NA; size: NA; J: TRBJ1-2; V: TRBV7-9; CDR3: CASSSAGQSSSYGYTF; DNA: TGTGCCAGCAGCTCTGCCGGACAGTCCTCTTCCTATGGCTACACCTTC
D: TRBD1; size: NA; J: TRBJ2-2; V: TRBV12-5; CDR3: CASGLSLGQASFTGELFF; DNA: TGTGCTAGTGGTTTGTCACTGGGACAGGCTTCTTTCACCGGGGAGCTGTTTTTT
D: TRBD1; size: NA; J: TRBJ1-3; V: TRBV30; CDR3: CAWRLAGGGNTIYF; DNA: TGTGCCTGGAGACTCGCAGGGGGTGGAAACACCATATATTTT
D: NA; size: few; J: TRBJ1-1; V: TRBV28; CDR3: CASSFLKNTEAFF; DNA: TGTGCCAGCAGTTTTCTTAAGAACACTGAAGCTTTCTTT
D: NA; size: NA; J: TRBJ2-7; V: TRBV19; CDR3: CASSKRVGDWIYEQYF; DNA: TGTGCCAGTAGTAAAAGAGTGGGAGACTGGATCTACGAGCAGTACTTC
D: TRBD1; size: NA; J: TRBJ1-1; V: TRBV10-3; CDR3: CAISEPSGDRTGQGVLF; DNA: TGTGCCATCAGTGAACCTTCTGGGGATAGGACAGGCCAGGGAGTTCTCTTT
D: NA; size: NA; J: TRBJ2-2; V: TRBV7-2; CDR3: CASSLLAPTTGELFF; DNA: TGTGCCAGCAGCTTATTAGCCCCAACCACCGGGGAGCTGTTTTTT
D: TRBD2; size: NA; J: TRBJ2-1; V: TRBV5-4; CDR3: CASRTGTSGNNEQFF; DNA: TGTGCCAGCAGAACCGGGACTAGCGGGAACAATGAGCAGTTCTTC
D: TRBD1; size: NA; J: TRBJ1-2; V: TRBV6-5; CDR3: CASSPWDRVAGYTF; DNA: TGTGCCAGCAGCCCATGGGACAGGGTGGCAGGCTACACCTTC
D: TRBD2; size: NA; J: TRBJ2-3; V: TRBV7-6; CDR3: CASSLVVLAGGPTDTQYF; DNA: TGTGCCAGCAGCTTAGTCGTCCTAGCGGGAGGGCCGACAGATACGCAGTATTTT
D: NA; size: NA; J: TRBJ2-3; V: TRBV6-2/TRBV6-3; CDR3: CASSLADLTDTQYF; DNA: TGTGCCAGCAGCTTAGCAGACTTGACAGATACGCAGTATTTT
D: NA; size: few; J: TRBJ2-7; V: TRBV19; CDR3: CASSLDSSYEQYF; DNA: TGTGCCAGTAGTCTTGACAGCTCCTACGAGCAGTACTTC
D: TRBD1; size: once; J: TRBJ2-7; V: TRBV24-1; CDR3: CATSDPDRAYEQYF; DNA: TGTGCCACCAGTGATCCGGACAGGGCCTACGAGCAGTACTTC
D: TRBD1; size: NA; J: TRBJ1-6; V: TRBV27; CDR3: CASSFSGDRGRNPPLHF; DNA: TGTGCCAGCAGTTTCTCCGGGGACAGGGGACGGAATCCACCCCTCCACTTT
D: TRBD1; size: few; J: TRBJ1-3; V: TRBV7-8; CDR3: CASSFRGTGAGNTIYF; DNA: TGTGCCAGCAGCTTTCGGGGGACAGGGGCCGGAAACACCATATATTTT
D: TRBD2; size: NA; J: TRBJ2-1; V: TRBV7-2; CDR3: CASSLSSSGSHNEQFF; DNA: TGTGCCAGCAGCCTCTCTTCAAGCGGGAGCCACAATGAGCAGTTCTTC
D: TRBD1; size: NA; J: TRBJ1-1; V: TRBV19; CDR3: CASSTVRGGPEAFF; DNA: TGTGCCAGTAGTACCGTGCGAGGGGGCCCTGAAGCTTTCTTT
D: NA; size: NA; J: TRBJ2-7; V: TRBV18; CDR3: CASSPPTASYEQYF; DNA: TGTGCCAGCTCACCACCTACAGCCTCCTACGAGCAGTACTTC
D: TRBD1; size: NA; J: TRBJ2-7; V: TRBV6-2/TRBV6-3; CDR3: CASSYGQGWNEQYF; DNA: TGTGCCAGCAGTTACGGACAGGGGTGGAACGAGCAGTACTTC